This entry describes one T cell receptor beta chain. Its antigen remains unidentified. Repertoires were generated with immunoSEQ multiplex PCR, while TCRdb's copy carries only in-frame clones and drops some. The table includes around 180,000 clones, more than 80% detected once. Germline CDR1 MDHEN, CDR2 SYDVKM. The ends were cut back, 3 bases at V and 2 bases at J, with 12 bases in the middle. The CDR3 runs 15 residues. These data come from a study of T cell responses to AZD1222 COVID-19 vaccine. In the study overall: Analyses pooled second doses at about 4 or about 12 weeks.

Whole-study findings and limits: Spike was spanned by vaccine-associated CD4 TCRs, which were dominant at 160-218 and 743-854.

This clonotype originated in an adult in good health. The genes are TRBV28 and TRBJ2-3; weak D call: TRBD2 (5 bases). This material consisted of peripheral blood, taken on day 0 of AZD1222 vaccination. The CDR3 DNA follows: TGTGCCAGCAGTTTGCTCTCGGGGTCCACAGATACGCAGTATTTT. Translated: CASSLLSGSTDTQYF.